A selection of T cell receptor beta chains follows, all from one sample in a study of cytomegalovirus exposure and HLA in healthy donors. Generated by immunoSEQ multiplex PCR, the TCRdb table keeps only in-frame clones and is missing some. The sample records approximately 170,000 clones, approximately 80% being singletons. The specimen was PBMCs. The receptors were sampled from a boy aged 2 to 10 in good health and CMV-seronegative. The CDR3 runs from the conserved cysteine through the conserved F or W. Each record gives: clone size, V gene, D gene, J gene, CDR3 DNA, CDR3 protein. The D gene is left open where the match is weak. Some rows mark clone size as missing; the rest say once, few, many or name a class of expanded clone.

.	TRBV14	.	TRBJ1-6	TGTGCCAGCAGCCAAGTCGGGGGTCTATCACCCCTCCACTTT	CASSQVGGLSPLHF
.	TRBV27	.	TRBJ2-3	TGTGCCAGCAGTTTACGGGGGAGTACGCAGTATTTT	CASSLRGSTQYF
.	TRBV4-3	.	TRBJ1-5	TGCGCCAGCAGCCACGAGGGGGACCTCCCGGGTCAGCCCCAGCATTTT	CASSHEGDLPGQPQHF
.	TRBV5-5	.	TRBJ2-5	TGTGCCAGCAGCTTGGCCGCTAGCGCAATGGAGACCCAGTACTTC	CASSLAASAMETQYF
.	TRBV15	.	TRBJ1-2	TGTGCCACCAGCAGAGATTGGGGGGGGGCAAAAGGCTATGGCTACACCTTC	CATSRDWGGAKGYGYTF
.	TRBV27	.	TRBJ2-5	TGTGCCAGCAGTTCATACAGGGAGAAGGAGACCCAGTACTTC	CASSSYREKETQYF
.	TRBV4-2	.	TRBJ1-5	TGTGCCAGCAGCCAAGGGCAGGGTAATCAGCCCCAGCATTTT	CASSQGQGNQPQHF
.	TRBV27	TRBD1	TRBJ1-1	TGTGCCAGCAGCCGAAGACAGGGCGGAGGCACTGAAGCTTTCTTT	CASSRRQGGGTEAFF
.	TRBV12-5	.	TRBJ2-2	TGTGCTAGTGGGGGGAAAAGGGGGGGAAACACGAACACCGGGGAGCTGTTTTTT	CASGGKRGGNTNTGELFF
few	TRBV28	.	TRBJ2-1	TGTGCCAGCAGTTATGGGGCAGGTGAGCAGTTCTTC	CASSYGAGEQFF
.	TRBV4-2	TRBD2	TRBJ2-1	TGTGCCAGCAGCCATCAGGCCCGGGAGGACAATGAGCAGTTCTTC	CASSHQAREDNEQFF
.	TRBV30	.	TRBJ1-5	TGTGCCTGGAGTGTAGGAGTCGACCGAAGTCAGCCCCAGCATTTT	CAWSVGVDRSQPQHF
once	TRBV19	TRBD1	TRBJ1-1	TGTGCCAGTAGTAACGGACAGGGAGGAACTGAAGCTTTCTTT	CASSNGQGGTEAFF
.	TRBV28	TRBD2	TRBJ2-3	TGTGCCAGCAGGGGGGGGGCAGATACGCAGTATTTT	CASRGGADTQYF
.	TRBV29-1	TRBD2	TRBJ2-2	TGCAGCGTTGACAGCGGGGACACCGGGGAGCTGTTTTTT	CSVDSGDTGELFF
.	TRBV27	.	TRBJ2-7	TGTGCCAGCAGTGCTCGGGGGAGAGGCTACGAGCAGTACTTC	CASSARGRGYEQYF
few	TRBV15	.	TRBJ1-1	TGTGCCACAACCGGTGGAGGGGTGAACACTGAAGCTTTCTTT	CATTGGGVNTEAFF
.	TRBV19	TRBD1	TRBJ2-1	TGTGCCAGTAGTCCCCTCGGGACAGGGGTCGGGAATGAGCAGTTCTTC	CASSPLGTGVGNEQFF
.	TRBV7-9	TRBD2	TRBJ2-1	TGTGCCAGCAGCTTAGGCGCGGGAGGGGGTCGATTGATCAATGAGCAGTTCTTC	CASSLGAGGGRLINEQFF
.	TRBV7-8	TRBD2	TRBJ2-5	TGTGCCAGCAGCCCAAGACTAGCGGGGGGATTAGAGACCCAGTACTTC	CASSPRLAGGLETQYF
.	TRBV7-2	.	TRBJ2-2	TGTGCCAGCAGCTCATCCCCCGGGGAGCTGTTTTTT	CASSSSPGELFF
.	TRBV5-6	TRBD2	TRBJ2-5	TGTGCCAGCAGCGCGAGCGGTACTAGCGGGAGGTGGGGGACCCAGTACTTC	CASSASGTSGRWGTQYF
.	TRBV25-1	.	TRBJ1-2	TGTGCCAGCAGTGCGGTCTCCGGCTACACCTTC	CASSAVSGYTF
.	TRBV11-1	.	TRBJ2-7	TGTGCCAGCAGCTCCCGGGGGTCCCACGAGCAGTACTTC	CASSSRGSHEQYF
.	TRBV9	.	TRBJ2-1	TGTGCCAGTAGCCCCTCCGACTCGGGAAACAATGAGCAGTTCTTC	CASSPSDSGNNEQFF
.	TRBV9	TRBD2	TRBJ2-7	TGTGCCAGCAGCCCCCGACTAGCGAAGACCTACGAGCAGTACTTC	CASSPRLAKTYEQYF
.	TRBV6-1	.	TRBJ2-3	TGTGCCAGCAGTGACCTTTCTAGCGCCAGCACAGATACGCAGTATTTT	CASSDLSSASTDTQYF
.	TRBV27	TRBD1	TRBJ2-7	TGTGCCAGCAGGGACAGGTACGAGCAGTACTTC	CASRDRYEQYF
.	TRBV30	.	TRBJ1-3	TGTGCCTGGAGAAGCGCCAACTCTGGAAACACCATATATTTT	CAWRSANSGNTIYF
.	TRBV19	TRBD1	TRBJ1-2	TGTGCCAGTAGAAACCGGGACAGGCTGTCTTATGGCTACACCTTC	CASRNRDRLSYGYTF
.	TRBV27	TRBD2	TRBJ2-7	TGTGCCAGCAGTTCCCCCGGACTAGCGGGAGTTGGAGAGCAGTACTTC	CASSSPGLAGVGEQYF
.	TRBV4-1	TRBD2	TRBJ2-1	TGCGCCAGCAGCCAAGGTTTGGGACTAGCGGCCTACAATGAGCAGTTCTTC	CASSQGLGLAAYNEQFF
.	TRBV9	TRBD1	TRBJ2-7	TGTGCCAGCAGCGAAACCGGGACAGGGGGCCACGAGCAGTACTTC	CASSETGTGGHEQYF
.	TRBV5-6	TRBD2	TRBJ2-1	TGTGCCAGCAGCTTGGGGCTAGCGGGGCACAATGAGCAGTTCTTC	CASSLGLAGHNEQFF
.	TRBV5-8	.	TRBJ1-2	TGTGCCAGCAGCTTGGGGGGGGTTGATGACTATGGCTACACCTTC	CASSLGGVDDYGYTF
.	TRBV6-5	.	TRBJ2-7	TGTGCCAGTCGATTAAGCGGTCTCGACTCCTACGAGCAGTACTTC	CASRLSGLDSYEQYF
.	TRBV27	.	TRBJ1-1	TGTGCCAGCAGTTTATGGGGCAGAGCGAACACTGAAGCTTTCTTT	CASSLWGRANTEAFF
.	TRBV29-1	TRBD2	TRBJ2-7	TGCAGCGTTGGGGAGGGACTAGCGGGAGGGGAGCAGTACTTC	CSVGEGLAGGEQYF
.	TRBV4-3	TRBD1	TRBJ2-7	TGCGCCAGCAGCCAATACCAGGGGGCCTACGAGCAGTACTTC	CASSQYQGAYEQYF
.	TRBV10-1	.	TRBJ2-1	TGCGCCAGCAGTGAGCGGGGGGCCAATGAGCAGTTCTTC	CASSERGANEQFF
.	TRBV27	TRBD1	TRBJ1-1	TGTGCCAGCAGTTCCCACCCAGGGGGCGGCACTGAAGCTTTCTTT	CASSSHPGGGTEAFF
few	TRBV10-3	TRBD2	TRBJ2-5	TGTGCCATCAGTGAGCGCGGGGGGGAGACCCAGTACTTC	CAISERGGETQYF
once	TRBV5-6	TRBD1	TRBJ1-2	TGTGCCAGCAGCTTGTTCCGGGACAGGGTAGCGGGAAGTGGCTACACCTTC	CASSLFRDRVAGSGYTF
few	TRBV6-1	.	TRBJ2-6	TGTGCCAGCAGTGAATCAGGGGACTCTGGGGCCAACGTCCTGACTTTC	CASSESGDSGANVLTF
.	TRBV19	.	TRBJ1-1	TGTGCCAGTATAGGCGGCCAGTACTACACTGAAGCTTTCTTT	CASIGGQYYTEAFF